This is a list of T cell receptor beta chains from one sample in a study of T cell repertoires in cytomegalovirus infection. One entry per CDR3 protein results from TCRdb running MiXCR on the reads. In the table there are over 450,000 distinct CDR3 sequences, approximately 11% of which are singletons. Sequencing was done on a sample of PBMCs. These receptors were collected from a human donor in good health (CMV status not recorded). Some clones in this sample may be carry-over from other donors' samples. The CDR3 runs from the conserved cysteine through the conserved F or W. A D gene is named only where the DNA matches it firmly. Some rows mark clone size as missing; the rest say once, few, many or name a class of expanded clone.

CDR3aa: CASSQVGSGGPPGDTQYF; CDR3nt: TGCGCCAGCAGCCAAGTGGGGAGCGGGGGACCTCCCGGGGATACGCAGTATTTT; d_gene: TRBD2; abundance: many; j_gene: TRBJ2-3; v_gene: TRBV4-1
CDR3aa: CASSQDFGGITEAFF; CDR3nt: TGTGCCAGCAGCCAAGATTTTGGGGGAATCACTGAAGCTTTCTTT; d_gene: -; abundance: many; j_gene: TRBJ1-1; v_gene: TRBV3-1
CDR3aa: CASSPPVGNEQYF; CDR3nt: TGTGCCAGCTCACCACCGGTGGGGAACGAGCAGTACTTC; d_gene: -; abundance: many; j_gene: TRBJ2-7; v_gene: TRBV18
CDR3aa: CSTSTREANQPQHF; CDR3nt: TGCAGTACTAGTACGAGGGAAGCGAATCAGCCCCAGCATTTT; d_gene: -; abundance: -; j_gene: TRBJ1-5; v_gene: TRBV20-1
CDR3aa: CASSLAGRRTGNTIYF; CDR3nt: TGTGCCAGCAGCTTAGCGGGCCGACGGACTGGAAACACCATATATTTT; d_gene: -; abundance: many; j_gene: TRBJ1-3; v_gene: TRBV7-2
CDR3aa: CASSPGPYNEQFF; CDR3nt: TGTGCCAGCAGCCCCGGGCCCTACAATGAGCAGTTCTTC; d_gene: -; abundance: few; j_gene: TRBJ2-1; v_gene: TRBV2
CDR3aa: CASSLTSGEETQYF; CDR3nt: TGTGCCAGTAGTCTGACTAGCGGAGAAGAGACCCAGTACTTC; d_gene: TRBD2; abundance: many; j_gene: TRBJ2-5; v_gene: TRBV19
CDR3aa: CASSIGTGYYNEQFF; CDR3nt: TGTGCCAGTAGTATAGGGACAGGGTACTACAATGAGCAGTTCTTC; d_gene: TRBD1; abundance: many; j_gene: TRBJ2-1; v_gene: TRBV19
CDR3aa: CASSRSLEETQYF; CDR3nt: TGTGCCAGCAGCCGCTCTTTGGAAGAGACCCAGTACTTC; d_gene: -; abundance: many; j_gene: TRBJ2-5; v_gene: TRBV7-3
CDR3aa: CASSVKSGSGNEQFF; CDR3nt: TGTGCCAGCAGCGTAAAAAGCGGGTCAGGGAATGAGCAGTTCTTC; d_gene: -; abundance: few; j_gene: TRBJ2-1; v_gene: TRBV9
CDR3aa: CAWSVQAEQYF; CDR3nt: TGTGCCTGGAGTGTACAGGCGGAGCAGTACTTC; d_gene: -; abundance: few; j_gene: TRBJ2-7; v_gene: TRBV30
CDR3aa: CAIRDLAGGNNEQFF; CDR3nt: TGTGCCATCAGAGACCTAGCGGGAGGGAATAATGAGCAGTTCTTC; d_gene: TRBD2; abundance: -; j_gene: TRBJ2-1; v_gene: TRBV10-3
CDR3aa: CASRPGKNEQYF; CDR3nt: TGTGCCAGCAGGCCTGGAAAGAACGAGCAGTACTTC; d_gene: -; abundance: -; j_gene: TRBJ2-7; v_gene: TRBV2
CDR3aa: CSARRGNTGELFF; CDR3nt: TGCAGTGCTAGGCGGGGGAACACCGGGGAGCTGTTTTTT; d_gene: -; abundance: -; j_gene: TRBJ2-2; v_gene: TRBV20-1
CDR3aa: CASSQGTGGDAFF; CDR3nt: TGTGCCAGCAGCCAAGGGACAGGGGGCGATGCTTTCTTT; d_gene: TRBD1; abundance: -; j_gene: TRBJ1-1; v_gene: TRBV12-3/TRBV12-4
CDR3aa: CASSPLLGDNEQFF; CDR3nt: TGTGCCAGCAGCCCTCTCTTGGGGGACAATGAGCAGTTCTTC; d_gene: -; abundance: many; j_gene: TRBJ2-1; v_gene: TRBV7-3
CDR3aa: CASSLFQGDTEAFF; CDR3nt: TGTGCCAGCAGCTTATTTCAGGGTGACACTGAAGCTTTCTTT; d_gene: -; abundance: many; j_gene: TRBJ1-1; v_gene: TRBV7-3
CDR3aa: CASSRSYEQFF; CDR3nt: TGTGCCAGCAGCCGAAGCTATGAGCAGTTCTTC; d_gene: -; abundance: many; j_gene: TRBJ2-1; v_gene: TRBV7-2
CDR3aa: CASSGTSARPETQYF; CDR3nt: TGTGCCAGCAGCGGGACTAGCGCCCGACCGGAGACCCAGTACTTC; d_gene: TRBD2; abundance: many; j_gene: TRBJ2-5; v_gene: TRBV7-9
CDR3aa: CASLRDGEKPVYF; CDR3nt: TGTGCCAGCTTACGGGACGGGGAGAAACCGGTATATTTT; d_gene: -; abundance: -; j_gene: TRBJ1-3; v_gene: TRBV2
CDR3aa: CSVPGTALNTEAFF; CDR3nt: TGCAGCGTCCCCGGGACAGCTTTGAACACTGAAGCTTTCTTT; d_gene: TRBD1; abundance: -; j_gene: TRBJ1-1; v_gene: TRBV29-1
CDR3aa: CASSPQGGTYEQYF; CDR3nt: TGTGCCAGTAGCCCGCAGGGGGGTACCTACGAGCAGTACTTC; d_gene: -; abundance: -; j_gene: TRBJ2-7; v_gene: TRBV28
CDR3aa: CATSDWATGDSSGANVLTF; CDR3nt: TGTGCCACCAGTGACTGGGCGACAGGGGACAGCTCTGGGGCCAACGTCCTGACTTTC; d_gene: TRBD1; abundance: many; j_gene: TRBJ2-6; v_gene: TRBV24-1
CDR3aa: CASREQGADSPLHF; CDR3nt: TGTGCCAGCAGAGAACAGGGGGCGGATTCACCCCTCCACTTT; d_gene: TRBD1; abundance: many; j_gene: TRBJ1-6; v_gene: TRBV7-9